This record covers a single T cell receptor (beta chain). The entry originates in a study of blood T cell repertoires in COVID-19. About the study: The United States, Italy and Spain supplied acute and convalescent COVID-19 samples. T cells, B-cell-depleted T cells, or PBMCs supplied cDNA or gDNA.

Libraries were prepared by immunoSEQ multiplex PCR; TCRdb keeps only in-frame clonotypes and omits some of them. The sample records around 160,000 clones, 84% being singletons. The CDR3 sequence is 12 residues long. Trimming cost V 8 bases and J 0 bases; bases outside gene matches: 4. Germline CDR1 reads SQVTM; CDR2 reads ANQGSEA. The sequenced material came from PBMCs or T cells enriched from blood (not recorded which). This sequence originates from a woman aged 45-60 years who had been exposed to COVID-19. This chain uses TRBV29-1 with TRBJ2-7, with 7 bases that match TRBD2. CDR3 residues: CSFSGHSYEQYF. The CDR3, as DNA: TGCAGCTTTAGCGGGCACTCCTACGAGCAGTACTTC.